The 24 T cell receptor beta chains in this list originate from one sample, sequenced in a study of cytotoxic CD8 clonotypes in ibrutinib-treated CLL. The protocol was immunoSEQ multiplex PCR, while the TCRdb copy is restricted to in-frame clones and leaves out a portion. Of 50,000 to 70,000 clones in the sample, roughly 54% are singletons; the top ten hold 24%. The sample here was PBMCs, taken at disease progression, from a patient treated with ibrutinib. The source is a human donor with chronic lymphocytic leukemia.

V gene TRBV7-9 combines with J gene TRBJ2-7, with unresolved D. The CDR3 spans 12 residues. CDR1 and CDR2 from the germline V gene are SEHNR and FQNEAQ (reference sequence). Trimming shortened V by 3 bases and J by 1 base, and 4 bases separated the two germline ends. CDR3 bases: TGTGCCAGCAGCTTGGGATCCTACGAGCAGTACTTC. Encoded protein: CASSLGSYEQYF.

This chain links TRBV9 with TRBJ1-2, with D unresolved. CDR3 length: 12 amino acids. From germline, CDR1 is SGDLS and CDR2 YYNGEE. Trimming removed 3 bases at V and 3 bases at J, with 6 bases between. In DNA, the CDR3 is TGTGCCAGCAGCGGGCTGGACTATGGCTACACCTTC. It encodes CASSGLDYGYTF.

This sequence joins TRBV18 and TRBJ2-7; D not certain. CDR3 size: 14 residues. CDR1 and CDR2 (germline): KGHSH, LQKENI. The V end lost 0 bases, the J end lost 2 bases, and 8 bases lay between the germline ends. DNA for the CDR3: TGTGCCAGCTCACCACCGACTGAGACCTACGAGCAGTACTTC. It encodes CASSPPTETYEQYF.

This clone was counted between two and nine times. The chain joins TRBV19 to TRBJ2-1; 12 bases are a match to TRBD2. V dropped 2 bases and J dropped 6; count of bases not matched to a gene: 5. Germline CDR1 LNHDA, CDR2 SQIVND (reference sequence). There are 16 residues in the CDR3. The CDR3 nucleotides are TGTGCCAGTAGTATACAGGCTAGCGGGAGGGCCAATGAGCAGTTCTTC. Encoded protein: CASSIQASGRANEQFF.

The table lists this clone with a few counts. This chain links TRBV9 with TRBJ2-3, with 9 bases lining up with TRBD2. The CDR3 loop spans 16 amino acids. The ends lost 4 bases at V and 3 bases at J; junction bases unmatched: 9. Germline V gene sequence: CDR1 SGDLS, CDR2 YYNGEE. DNA for the CDR3: TGTGCCAGCAGCCCGTTAGCGGGAGTGAGGACAGATACGCAGTATTTT. This encodes CASSPLAGVRTDTQYF.

The rearrangement joins TRBV6-6 to TRBJ1-6; D unclear. Germline loops: CDR1 MNHNY, CDR2 SVGAGI (reference sequence). V lost 2 bases and J 4 bases, leaving 9 bases between the germline ends. The CDR3 runs to 15 residues. The CDR3: CASSYSQVYNSPLHF. CDR3 nucleotide sequence: TGTGCCAGCAGTTACAGCCAGGTTTATAATTCACCCCTCCACTTT.

This sequence joins TRBV29-1 and TRBJ2-7; D not resolved. V lost 5 bases and J lost 6, with 11 bases in between. CDR3 length: 11 amino acids. Germline CDR1 is SQVTM and CDR2 is ANQGSEA. The CDR3 region has the DNA TGCAGCGTTCTTTTTCTGTTCGAGCAGTACTTC. Its protein product is CSVLFLFEQYF.

The chain links TRBV5-6 to TRBJ2-1; TRBD1 matches at 7 bases. The CDR3 length is 15 residues. The germline CDR1 and CDR2 sequences are SGHDT and YYEEEE. V shed 4 bases and J 5 bases; nucleotides not matched to a gene: 9. The CDR3 region is CASSPGTASHNEQFF. CDR3 nucleotide sequence: TGTGCCAGCAGCCCCGGGACAGCCTCACACAATGAGCAGTTCTTC.

The chain employs TRBV27 and TRBJ2-7; 10 nucleotides line up with TRBD1. Germline loops: CDR1 MNHEY, CDR2 SMNVEV (reference sequence). The CDR3 totals 17 residues. The V gene end was trimmed by 10 bases and the J gene end by 2 bases; junction bases not matched to a gene: 17. CDR3 loop: CATKRGGQGPHTYEQYF. In DNA, the CDR3 is TGTGCCACAAAACGGGGGGGACAGGGGCCCCATACCTACGAGCAGTACTTC.

This clone turned up a few times. This chain connects TRBV29-1 to TRBJ2-7, with TRBD1 matching over 7 bases. J lost 5 bases, V lost 4 bases, and 5 bases had no gene match. The CDR3 has 12 amino acids. Germline values: CDR1 SQVTM, CDR2 ANQGSEA. The CDR3 is CSVVRGRDEQYF. As DNA, the CDR3 is TGCAGCGTTGTTAGGGGGCGCGACGAGCAGTACTTC.

This clone has just one count. V is TRBV10-3 and J is TRBJ1-4; no clear D gene. The V gene's germline CDR1 is ENHRY and CDR2 SYGVKD. This CDR3 is 14 amino acids long. V lost 0 bases and J 5 bases, leaving 7 bases between the germline ends. CDR3 DNA: TGTGCCATCAGTGAGTCTGTCCCAAATGAAAAACTGTTTTTT. Its translation is CAISESVPNEKLFF.

As DNA, the CDR3 is TGTGCCAGCAGCTTTGCCGGGGTCCATGAGCAGTTCTTC. This gives the protein CASSFAGVHEQFF. The gene calls are TRBV7-9 and TRBJ2-1; D is perhaps TRBD2 (5 bases). CDR3 length: 13 residues. Germline V gene lookup returns CDR1 SEHNR and CDR2 FQNEAQ (reference sequence). Trimming took 3 bases from V and 8 from J, leaving 11 bases between them.

This chain joins TRBV5-1 and TRBJ2-4, with TRBD1 matching over 10 bases. From germline, CDR1 is SGHRS and CDR2 YFSETQ. After removal of 2 bases from V and 5 bases from J, the junction contained 1 base not matched to a gene. The CDR3 covers 14 residues. CDR3 in amino acids: CASSLGQGENIQYF. Written as DNA, the CDR3 is TGCGCCAGCAGCTTAGGACAGGGGGAAAACATTCAGTACTTC.

The chain carries TRBV19 and TRBJ1-5; D is perhaps TRBD1 (5 bases). This CDR3 has 16 amino acids. The V and J ends lost 3 bases and 3 bases respectively, with 15 bases between them. In germline, CDR1 is LNHDA, CDR2 SQIVND (reference sequence). Written as DNA, the CDR3 is TGTGCCAGTAGTATCCGGCAGGGCGCCTACAATCAGCCCCAGCATTTT. Protein: CASSIRQGAYNQPQHF.

This chain joins TRBV19 and TRBJ2-2; 7 positions agree with TRBD2. This CDR3 has 15 residues. The germline gives CDR1 LNHDA, CDR2 SQIVND (reference sequence). Trimming removed 7 bases from V and 1 base from J; junction bases left unmatched: 6. CDR3: CASTPERENTGELFF. CDR3 sequence (DNA): TGTGCCAGTACCCCGGAGCGGGAGAACACCGGGGAGCTGTTTTTT.

This clone was detected only a few times. The V call is TRBV27, the J call TRBJ2-7, with 9 bases that match TRBD1. After removal of 5 bases from V and 5 bases from J, the junction contained 7 bases not matched to a gene. This CDR3 region has 14 residues. In germline, CDR1 is MNHEY, CDR2 SMNVEV (reference sequence). The CDR3 region has the DNA TGTGCCAGCAGTCCCGGGACAGGGTGGGACGAGCAGTACTTC. This encodes CASSPGTGWDEQYF.

The gene calls are TRBV9 and TRBJ2-3, with 7 bases lining up with TRBD2. The CDR3 is 14 amino acids. Germline trimming cut 6 bases from V and 3 bases from J; bases unmatched to any gene: 7. Germline V CDR1 and CDR2: SGDLS, YYNGEE. The CDR3 DNA follows: TGTGCCAGCACCCCCGTCGGGGGGACAGATACGCAGTATTTT. Residues: CASTPVGGTDTQYF.

This clone was recorded a few times. The V gene is TRBV27, the J gene TRBJ2-7, with 9 bases identical to TRBD2. The CDR3 is 18 amino acids. Trimming removed 0 bases from V and 3 bases from J; junction bases left unmatched: 12. The V gene's germline CDR1 is MNHEY and CDR2 SMNVEV (reference sequence). CDR3 sequence (DNA): TGTGCCAGCAGTTTATCCTCCTTTGGGCTAGCGGGGCACTACGAGCAGTACTTC. It codes for CASSLSSFGLAGHYEQYF.

The chain carries TRBV27 and TRBJ1-6; tentative D call: TRBD1 (6 bases). The germline gives CDR1 MNHEY, CDR2 SMNVEV (reference sequence). CDR3 length equals 15 residues. Between the trimmed V and J ends, which lost 6 bases and 7 bases, there was a span of 16 bases. The CDR3 bases are TGTGCCAGCAGGTCACAGGGCTCTTGGAATTCACCCCTCCACTTT. Translated: CASRSQGSWNSPLHF.

This clone appeared a few times. This chain uses TRBV6-5 with TRBJ1-4, with D hard to call. Germline CDR1 reads MNHEY; CDR2 reads SVGAGI. This CDR3 comprises 12 residues. Trimming removed 7 bases at V and 10 bases at J, with 13 bases between. CDR3 bases: TGTGCCAGCATTGGGAACCGGGGAAAACTGTTTTTT. Its translation: CASIGNRGKLFF.

This clone was picked up a small number of times. V and J are TRBV10-1 and TRBJ1-6, with TRBD1 as a possible D gene (5 bases). This CDR3 region has 14 residues. V lost 11 bases to trimming and J lost 6 bases, with 17 bases between them. Germline values: CDR1 WNHNN, CDR2 SYGVQD (reference sequence). The CDR3 sequence: CAAPRGGANSPLHF. DNA of the CDR3: TGCGCCGCCCCGCGCGGCGGGGCTAATTCACCCCTCCACTTT.

This clone turned up a few times. The gene calls are TRBV10-3 and TRBJ2-7; TRBD2 matches at 10 bases. V was clipped by 10 bases and J by 2 bases; unmatched bases: 8. The CDR3 runs to 14 residues. CDR1 is ENHRY, CDR2 SYGVKD, per germline. CDR3 residues: CATLKREGPYEQYF. In DNA, the CDR3 is TGTGCCACCCTGAAGCGGGAGGGGCCCTACGAGCAGTACTTC.

The J gene is TRBJ2-7, the V gene TRBV19, with TRBD2 matching 7 bases. Germline V gene sequence: CDR1 LNHDA, CDR2 SQIVND (reference sequence). After removal of 1 base from V and 2 bases from J, the junction contained 8 bases not matched to a gene. CDR3 size: 16 residues. CDR3 nucleotides: TGTGCCAGTAGTATAGGAGGGATTAGCGGGCCCTACGAGCAGTACTTC. It specifies CASSIGGISGPYEQYF.

The CDR3 nucleotides are TGTGCCAGCAGTGAAGCGGGGGGCCACAATGAGCAGTTCTTC. It translates to CASSEAGGHNEQFF. The rearrangement joins TRBV27 to TRBJ2-1; 9 bases are a match to TRBD2. CDR1 is MNHEY and CDR2 is SMNVEV in the germline V gene (reference sequence). This CDR3 contains 14 residues. V was pared by 5 bases and J by 5 bases, with 4 bases of the junction left unmatched.